This is a list of T cell receptor beta chains from one sample in a study of CD8+ T cells in alopecia areata. Sequencing used immunoSEQ multiplex PCR; TCRdb keeps in-frame clones, though not all of them. The table includes 130,000 to 150,000 clones, 45% to 60% detected once. Sequencing used CD4+ T cells sorted from blood, obtained at week 0. Receptors were obtained from a human donor with alopecia areata. CDR3s include the opening cysteine and the closing phenylalanine or tryptophan. A D gene is named only where the DNA matches it firmly. The size entry is marked missing in some rows and otherwise reads once, few, many or a size class.

TRBV30	TRBJ2-1	NA	TRBD2	TGTGCCTGGAGTGTAGGTACTAGCGAGAACAATGAGCAGTTCTTC	CAWSVGTSENNEQFF
TRBV7-9	TRBJ1-1	few	NA	TGTGCCAGCAGCTCCCGGACAGCTTACGGGGCTTTCTTT	CASSSRTAYGAFF
TRBV5-6	TRBJ2-1	NA	TRBD1	TGTGCCAGCAGCTTGCGGACAGGCTCCTACAATGAGCAGTTCTTC	CASSLRTGSYNEQFF
TRBV29-1	TRBJ1-1	NA	NA	TGCAGCGTTTTCGGGGGAGAGGATTTCTTT	CSVFGGEDFF
TRBV30	TRBJ1-2	NA	NA	TGTGCCTGGAGAGCTACGGACAGAGGGATGTCGGGTGGCTACACCTTC	CAWRATDRGMSGGYTF
TRBV19	TRBJ1-2	NA	TRBD1	TGTGCCAGTAGTATAGAGGGACAGCCCTGGGACTATGGCTACACCTTC	CASSIEGQPWDYGYTF
TRBV2	TRBJ2-5	few	NA	TGTGCCAGCAGTGAATTAGGGGCCCTCCAAGAGACCCAGTACTTC	CASSELGALQETQYF
TRBV7-8	TRBJ2-4	few	NA	TGTGCCACCCAGAACGTATTGGGCATTCAGTACTTC	CATQNVLGIQYF
TRBV5-6	TRBJ1-2	NA	TRBD1	TGTGCCAGCAGCTCACGCCCCCGAGACAGGGGCTATGGCTACACCTTC	CASSSRPRDRGYGYTF
TRBV6-5	TRBJ2-7	NA	NA	TGTGCCAGCAGTTACTCACAACAGACCAACGAGCAGTACTTC	CASSYSQQTNEQYF
TRBV9	TRBJ2-1	few	TRBD2	TGTGCCAGCAGCGTAGGGGGCGGGAGGCTCAATGAGCAGTTCTTC	CASSVGGGRLNEQFF
TRBV5-6	TRBJ2-5	few	TRBD2	TGTGCCAGCAGCTTGCCTAGCGGGACGGAGACCCAGTACTTC	CASSLPSGTETQYF
TRBV9	TRBJ2-1	few	NA	TGTGCCAGCAGCGTAGAGATGCAGGGTACTTCCTACAATGAGCAGTTCTTC	CASSVEMQGTSYNEQFF
TRBV28	TRBJ2-2	few	TRBD1	TGTGCCAGCAGTCGACAGGGGGCTCTCGGGGAGCTGTTTTTT	CASSRQGALGELFF
TRBV2	TRBJ2-2	few	NA	TGTGCCAGCAGTATAGGAGGGCCGCACACCGGGGAGCTGTTTTTT	CASSIGGPHTGELFF
TRBV18	TRBJ2-6	few	NA	TGTGCCAGCTCCGAGGGTGGCACTCCTGGGGCCAACGTCCTGACTTTC	CASSEGGTPGANVLTF
TRBV30	TRBJ2-1	NA	NA	TGTGCCTGGAGCAAACATCTTGGAGAGCAGTTCTTC	CAWSKHLGEQFF
TRBV7-8	TRBJ1-5	NA	NA	TGTGCCAGCAGCTTAAGACGTAATCAGCCCCAGCATTTT	CASSLRRNQPQHF
TRBV7-2	TRBJ2-7	NA	NA	TGTGCCAGCAGCTTAGCGTTGGCGACAGAGCAGTACTTC	CASSLALATEQYF
TRBV18	TRBJ2-5	NA	NA	TGTGCCAGCTCACCACCGAGGTCGGGTGCAGGGACCCAGTACTTC	CASSPPRSGAGTQYF
TRBV29-1	TRBJ2-5	NA	NA	TGCAGCTTCCGAGACCCCCGGGACCACTTC	CSFRDPRDHF
TRBV5-1	TRBJ2-1	NA	TRBD2	TGCGCCAGCAACTACGGGACTACGGAGCAGTTCTTC	CASNYGTTEQFF
TRBV29-1	TRBJ1-2	NA	NA	TGCAGCGTTGAAGAACAACAGGGAAAAGACTTC	CSVEEQQGKDF
TRBV30	TRBJ2-1	NA	TRBD2	TGTGCCTTCGAACTAGCGGGAGGGCCAAGTGAGCAGTTCTTC	CAFELAGGPSEQFF
TRBV7-2	TRBJ2-7	NA	NA	TGTGCCAGCAGTCGGGGCGGCGAGCAGTACTTC	CASSRGGEQYF
TRBV15	TRBJ1-4	NA	TRBD1	TGTGCCACCAGTACAGGGGGCGATAATGAAAAACTGTTTTTT	CATSTGGDNEKLFF
TRBV9	TRBJ2-1	NA	TRBD2	TGTGCCAGCAGCGGTACCGGGACTAGATACAATGAGCAGTTCTTC	CASSGTGTRYNEQFF
TRBV5-4	TRBJ2-4	NA	NA	TGTGCCAGCAGCTCACACCGCGGACTTGTCAAAAACATTCAGTACTTC	CASSSHRGLVKNIQYF
TRBV29-1	TRBJ2-1	NA	NA	TGCAGCGTTGAACGCTGGGGCGCAAAATACAATGAGCAGTTCTTC	CSVERWGAKYNEQFF
TRBV6-5	TRBJ2-5	NA	NA	TGTGCCAGCACAAACAGGTTTCAAGAGACCCAGTACTTC	CASTNRFQETQYF
TRBV5-1	TRBJ2-1	few	NA	TGCGCCAGCAGCTTGGATCCGTGGAGGAATGAGCAGTTCTTC	CASSLDPWRNEQFF
TRBV29-1	TRBJ2-3	NA	NA	TGCAGCGTTGAATCAATTTGGGCAGAAAACACAGATACGCAGTATTTT	CSVESIWAENTDTQYF
TRBV7-9	TRBJ2-4	NA	NA	TGTGCCAGCAGCTTAGGCGGGGGCGAAGTCAAAAACATTCAGTACTTC	CASSLGGGEVKNIQYF
TRBV7-2	TRBJ2-1	few	NA	TGTGCCAGCAGCACCCCGACTAGTGATGAGCAGTTCTTC	CASSTPTSDEQFF
TRBV30	TRBJ1-5	NA	TRBD1	TGTGCCTGGAGTGGCGGGACAGGGGGGAACAATCAGCCCCAGCATTTT	CAWSGGTGGNNQPQHF
TRBV9	TRBJ1-2	NA	NA	TGTGCCAGCAGCCCACCGGGGCACTATGGCTACACCTTC	CASSPPGHYGYTF
TRBV5-1	TRBJ2-2	few	NA	TGCGCCAGCAGCTTACCAACTGATACCGGGGAGCTGTTTTTT	CASSLPTDTGELFF
TRBV9	TRBJ2-1	NA	NA	TGTGCCAGCAGCGTAGGCGGAATCGAGCAGTTCTTC	CASSVGGIEQFF
TRBV7-9	TRBJ2-7	few	NA	TGTGCCAGCATGAGGGCCCCTCCCTACGAGCAGTACTTC	CASMRAPPYEQYF
TRBV28	TRBJ2-1	NA	NA	TGTGCCAGCAGTTTTCGGCGACTACCCTACAATGAGCAGTTCTTC	CASSFRRLPYNEQFF
TRBV7-2	TRBJ2-1	NA	NA	TGTGCCAGCAGCTTAATTGGTCTAGTCAATGAGCAGTTCTTC	CASSLIGLVNEQFF
TRBV7-2	TRBJ2-6	NA	NA	TGTGCCAGCAGCTTAGCAGTTGGGGCCAACGTCCTGACTTTC	CASSLAVGANVLTF
TRBV5-1	TRBJ2-2	NA	TRBD2	TGCGCCAGCAGCTTGACGGGAGGGCCCGTGTACACCGGGGAGCTGTTTTTT	CASSLTGGPVYTGELFF
TRBV28	TRBJ2-1	NA	TRBD1	TGTGCCAGCAGCACGACCAAACTAACAGGGGTGGGTGAGCAGTTCTTC	CASSTTKLTGVGEQFF
TRBV4-2	TRBJ1-2	NA	NA	TGTGCCAGCAGCCAAAGTAACTATGGCTACACCTTC	CASSQSNYGYTF
TRBV25-1	TRBJ2-7	few	NA	TGTGCCAGCAGTGAACCCTCCCGTCATGAGCAGTACTTC	CASSEPSRHEQYF
TRBV29-1	TRBJ2-7	NA	NA	TGCAGCGTTGAATTAAGGTTCGGCGAGCAGTACTTC	CSVELRFGEQYF
TRBV7-2	TRBJ2-5	once	NA	TGTGCCAGCAGCACCGCCGGGTCCAACGCCGGGACCCAGTACTTC	CASSTAGSNAGTQYF
TRBV19	TRBJ2-3	few	NA	TGTGCCAGTACAGCGGGCGCAGATACGCAGTATTTT	CASTAGADTQYF
TRBV4-2	TRBJ2-2	NA	TRBD2	TGTGCCAGCAGCGCAAGGGGACTAGCGGGGAGACACACCGGGGAGCTGTTTTTT	CASSARGLAGRHTGELFF
TRBV27	TRBJ2-7	NA	TRBD2	TGTGCCAGCAGCAATATAGCGGGGGCCGGGAACGAGCAGTACTTC	CASSNIAGAGNEQYF